What follows describes a single T cell receptor beta chain. V lost 0 bases and J lost 3, with 13 bases in between. The CDR3 totals 16 residues. The germline V gene encodes CDR1 SGHRS and CDR2 YFSETQ. This entry belongs to a study of blood T cell repertoires in COVID-19. The overall study: The United States, Italy and Spain were the sources of the acute and convalescent COVID-19 samples. In each case, the material was cDNA or gDNA derived from T cells, B-cell-depleted T cells, or PBMCs.

Authors' analysis steps: Estimation of nucleated cell counts relied on the amplification of reference gene primers. Generated by immunoSEQ multiplex PCR, the TCRdb table keeps only in-frame clones and is missing some. Clone size and V and J calls were adopted from that table, with D and trimming inferred from the DNA. The top ten clones hold about 7% of a sample with roughly 190,000 clones, about 80% of them seen once. The chain has TRBV5-1 and TRBJ2-1, with a possible D match to TRBD2 (6 bases). The TCR comes from a man between 60 and 75 years old with acute or convalescent COVID-19. Material: peripheral blood. CDR3 DNA sequence: TGCGCCAGCAGCTTGGCCTCAGCGGGCCTCTACAATGAGCAGTTCTTC. Amino acid sequence: CASSLASAGLYNEQFF.